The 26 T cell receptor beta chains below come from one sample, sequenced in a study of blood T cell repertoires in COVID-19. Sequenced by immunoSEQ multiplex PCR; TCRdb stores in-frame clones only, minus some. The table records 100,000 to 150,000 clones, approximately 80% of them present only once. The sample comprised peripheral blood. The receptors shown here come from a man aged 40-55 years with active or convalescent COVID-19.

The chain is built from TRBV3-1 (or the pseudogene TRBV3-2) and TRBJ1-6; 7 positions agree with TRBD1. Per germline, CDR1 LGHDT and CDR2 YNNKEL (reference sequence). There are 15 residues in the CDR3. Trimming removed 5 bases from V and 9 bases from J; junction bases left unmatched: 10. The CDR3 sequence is CASSTGEGAISPLHF. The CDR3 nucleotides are TGTGCCAGCAGCACCGGTGAGGGGGCGATTTCACCCCTCCACTTT.

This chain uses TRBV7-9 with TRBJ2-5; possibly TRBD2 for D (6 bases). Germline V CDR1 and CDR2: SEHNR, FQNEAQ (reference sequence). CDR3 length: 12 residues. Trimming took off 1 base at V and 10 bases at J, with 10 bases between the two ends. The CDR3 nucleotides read TGTGCCAGCAGCTTAGAGTTGGAGGGCCAGTACTTC. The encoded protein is CASSLELEGQYF.

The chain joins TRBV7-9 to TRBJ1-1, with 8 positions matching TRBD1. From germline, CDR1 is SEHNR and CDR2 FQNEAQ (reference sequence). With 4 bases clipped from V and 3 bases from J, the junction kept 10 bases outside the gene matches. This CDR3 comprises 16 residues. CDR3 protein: CASSSRPLTGDTEAFF. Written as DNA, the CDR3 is TGTGCCAGCAGCTCTAGGCCCTTGACAGGGGACACTGAAGCTTTCTTT.

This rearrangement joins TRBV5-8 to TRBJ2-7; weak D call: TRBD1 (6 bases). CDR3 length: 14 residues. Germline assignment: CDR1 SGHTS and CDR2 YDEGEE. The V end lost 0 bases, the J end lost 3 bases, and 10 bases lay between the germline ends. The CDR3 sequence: CASSLGRGDYEQYF. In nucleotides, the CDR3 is TGTGCCAGCAGCTTGGGCAGGGGTGACTACGAGCAGTACTTC.

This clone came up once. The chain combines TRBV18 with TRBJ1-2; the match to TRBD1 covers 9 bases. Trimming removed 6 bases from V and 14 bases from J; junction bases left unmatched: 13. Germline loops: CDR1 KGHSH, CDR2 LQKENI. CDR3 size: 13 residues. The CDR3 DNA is TGTGCCAGCTCGCCTGACAGGGGGACTCCTATTACCTTC. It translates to CASSPDRGTPITF.

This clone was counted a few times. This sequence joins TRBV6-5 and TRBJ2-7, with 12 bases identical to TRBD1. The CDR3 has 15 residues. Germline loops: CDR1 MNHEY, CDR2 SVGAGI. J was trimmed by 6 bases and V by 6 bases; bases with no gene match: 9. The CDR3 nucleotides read TGTGCCAGCAGCCCCACGGGACAGGGGGCGGGCGAGCAGTACTTC. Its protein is CASSPTGQGAGEQYF.

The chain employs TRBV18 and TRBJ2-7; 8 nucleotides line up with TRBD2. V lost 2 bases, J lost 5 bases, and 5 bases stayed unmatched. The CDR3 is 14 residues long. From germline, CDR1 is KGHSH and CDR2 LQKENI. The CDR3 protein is CASSPRSAGDEQYF. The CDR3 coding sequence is TGTGCCAGCTCACCAAGGTCAGCGGGGGACGAGCAGTACTTC.

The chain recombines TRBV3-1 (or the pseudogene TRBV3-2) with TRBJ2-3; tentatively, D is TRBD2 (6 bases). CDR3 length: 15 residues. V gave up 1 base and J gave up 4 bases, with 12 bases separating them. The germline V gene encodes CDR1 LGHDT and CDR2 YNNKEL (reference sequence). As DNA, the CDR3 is TGTGCCAGCAGCCAAGGGGGCACTAGCTCAGATACGCAGTATTTT. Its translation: CASSQGGTSSDTQYF.

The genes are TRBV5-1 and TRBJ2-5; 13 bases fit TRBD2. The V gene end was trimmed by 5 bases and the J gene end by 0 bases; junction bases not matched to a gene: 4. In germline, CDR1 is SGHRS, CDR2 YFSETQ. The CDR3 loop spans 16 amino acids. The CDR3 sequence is CASRPGLAGYQETQYF. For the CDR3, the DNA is TGCGCCAGCAGACCGGGACTAGCGGGGTACCAAGAGACCCAGTACTTC.

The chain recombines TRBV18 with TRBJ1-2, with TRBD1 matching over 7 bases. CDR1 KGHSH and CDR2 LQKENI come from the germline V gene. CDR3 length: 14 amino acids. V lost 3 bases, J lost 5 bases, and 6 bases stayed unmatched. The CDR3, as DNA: TGTGCCAGCTCACCGGGACGACAGGGATATGGCTACACCTTC. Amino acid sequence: CASSPGRQGYGYTF.

The DNA for the CDR3 is TGTGCCAGCAGCCAACAGAGTAAGAACACTGAAGCTTTCTTT. Translation gives CASSQQSKNTEAFF. The chain joins TRBV7-2 to TRBJ1-1; D gene uncertain. The CDR3 is made up of 14 amino acids. CDR1 is SGHTA, CDR2 FQGNSA, per germline. V lost 5 bases to trimming and J lost 1 base, with 11 bases between them.

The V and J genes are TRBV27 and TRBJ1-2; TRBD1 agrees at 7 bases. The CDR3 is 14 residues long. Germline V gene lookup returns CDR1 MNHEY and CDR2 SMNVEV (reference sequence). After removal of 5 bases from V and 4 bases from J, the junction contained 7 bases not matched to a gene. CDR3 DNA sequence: TGTGCCAGCAGTACCCGACAGGGTAGCTATGGCTACACCTTC. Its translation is CASSTRQGSYGYTF.

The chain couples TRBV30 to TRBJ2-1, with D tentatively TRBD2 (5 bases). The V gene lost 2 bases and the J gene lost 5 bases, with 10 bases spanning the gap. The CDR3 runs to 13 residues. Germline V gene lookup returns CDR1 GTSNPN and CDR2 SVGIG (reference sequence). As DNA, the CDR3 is TGTGCCTGGAGTAATTTGGAGGACAATGAGCAGTTCTTC. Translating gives CAWSNLEDNEQFF.

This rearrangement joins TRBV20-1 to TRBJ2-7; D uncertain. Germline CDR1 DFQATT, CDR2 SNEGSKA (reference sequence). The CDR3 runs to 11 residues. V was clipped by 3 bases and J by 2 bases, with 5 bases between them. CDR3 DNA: TGCAGTGCTAGCGCTACCTACGAGCAGTACTTC. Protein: CSASATYEQYF.

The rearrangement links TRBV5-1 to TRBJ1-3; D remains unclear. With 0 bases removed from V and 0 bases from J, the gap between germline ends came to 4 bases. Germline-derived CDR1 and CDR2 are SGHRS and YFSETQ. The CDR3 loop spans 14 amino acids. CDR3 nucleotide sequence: TGCGCCAGCAGCTTGGACAGCTCTGGAAACACCATATATTTT. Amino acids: CASSLDSSGNTIYF. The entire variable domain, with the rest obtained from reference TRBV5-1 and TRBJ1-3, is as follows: KAGVTQTPRYLIKTRGQQVTLSCSPISGHRSVSWYQQTPGQGLQFLFEYFSETQRNKGNFPGRFSGRQFSNSRSEMNVSTLELGDSALYLCASSLDSSGNTIYFGEGSWLTVV.

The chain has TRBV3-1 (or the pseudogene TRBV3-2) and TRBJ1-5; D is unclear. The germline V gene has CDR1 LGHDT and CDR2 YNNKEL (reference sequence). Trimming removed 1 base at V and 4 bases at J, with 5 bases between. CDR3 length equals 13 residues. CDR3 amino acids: CASSQGVNQPQHF. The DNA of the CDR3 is TGTGCCAGCAGCCAAGGTGTAAATCAGCCCCAGCATTTT.

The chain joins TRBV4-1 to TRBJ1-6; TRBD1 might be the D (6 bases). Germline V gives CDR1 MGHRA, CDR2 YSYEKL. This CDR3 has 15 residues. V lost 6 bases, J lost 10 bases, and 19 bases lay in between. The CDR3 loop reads CASRGDTGYGSPLHF. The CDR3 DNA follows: TGCGCCAGCAGGGGAGATACAGGGTATGGGTCACCCCTCCACTTT.

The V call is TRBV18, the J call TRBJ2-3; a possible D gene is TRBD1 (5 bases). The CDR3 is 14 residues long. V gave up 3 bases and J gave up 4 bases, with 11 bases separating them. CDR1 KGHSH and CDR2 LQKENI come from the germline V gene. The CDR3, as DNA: TGTGCCAGCTCACCGGGCAGGGTGGCAGATACGCAGTATTTT. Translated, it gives CASSPGRVADTQYF. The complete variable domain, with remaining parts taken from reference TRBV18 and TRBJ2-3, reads NAGVMQNPRHLVRRRGQEARLRCSPMKGHSHVYWYRQLPEEGLKFMVYLQKENIIDESGMPKERFSAEFPKEGPSILRIQQVVRGDSAAYFCASSPGRVADTQYFGPGTRLTVL.

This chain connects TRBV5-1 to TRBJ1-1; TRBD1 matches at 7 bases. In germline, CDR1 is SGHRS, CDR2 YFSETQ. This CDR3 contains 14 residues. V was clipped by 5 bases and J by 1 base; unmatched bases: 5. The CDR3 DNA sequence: TGCGCCAGCAGACAGGGGCAAGAGAACACTGAAGCTTTCTTT. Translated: CASRQGQENTEAFF.

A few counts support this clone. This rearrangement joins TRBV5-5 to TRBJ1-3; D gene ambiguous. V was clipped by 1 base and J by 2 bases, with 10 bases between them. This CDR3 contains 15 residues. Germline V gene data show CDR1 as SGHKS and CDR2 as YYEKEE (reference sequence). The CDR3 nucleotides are TGTGCCAGCAGCTTGACTCAGCGCCCTGGAAACACCATATATTTT. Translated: CASSLTQRPGNTIYF.

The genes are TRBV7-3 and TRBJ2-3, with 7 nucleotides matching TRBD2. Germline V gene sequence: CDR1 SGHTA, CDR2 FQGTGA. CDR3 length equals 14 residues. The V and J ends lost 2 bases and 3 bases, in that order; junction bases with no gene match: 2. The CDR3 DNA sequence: TGTGCCAGCAGCTTAGGGACTATGACAGATACGCAGTATTTT. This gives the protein CASSLGTMTDTQYF.

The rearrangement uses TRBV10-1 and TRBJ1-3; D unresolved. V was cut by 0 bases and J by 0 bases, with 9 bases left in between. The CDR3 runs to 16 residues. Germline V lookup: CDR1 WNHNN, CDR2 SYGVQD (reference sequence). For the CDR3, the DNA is TGCGCCAGCAGTGAGTCGGCACCTGCCTCTGGAAACACCATATATTTT. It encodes CASSESAPASGNTIYF.

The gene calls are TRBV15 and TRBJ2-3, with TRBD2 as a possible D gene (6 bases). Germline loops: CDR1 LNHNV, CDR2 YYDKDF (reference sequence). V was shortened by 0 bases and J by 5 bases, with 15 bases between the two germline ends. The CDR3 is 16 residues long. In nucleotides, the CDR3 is TGTGCCACCAGCAGAGATCTGGTGCTGGGGGGAGATACGCAGTATTTT. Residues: CATSRDLVLGGDTQYF. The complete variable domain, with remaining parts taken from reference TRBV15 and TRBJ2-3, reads DAMVIQNPRYQVTQFGKPVTLSCSQTLNHNVMYWYQQKSSQAPKLLFHYYDKDFNNEADTPDNFQSRRPNTSFCFLDIRSPGLGDTAMYLCATSRDLVLGGDTQYFGPGTRLTVL.

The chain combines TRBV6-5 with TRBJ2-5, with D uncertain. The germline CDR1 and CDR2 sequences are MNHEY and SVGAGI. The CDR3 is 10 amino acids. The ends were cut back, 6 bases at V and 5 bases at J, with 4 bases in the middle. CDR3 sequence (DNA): TGTGCCAGCAGGGAGGAGACCCAGTACTTC. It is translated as CASREETQYF.

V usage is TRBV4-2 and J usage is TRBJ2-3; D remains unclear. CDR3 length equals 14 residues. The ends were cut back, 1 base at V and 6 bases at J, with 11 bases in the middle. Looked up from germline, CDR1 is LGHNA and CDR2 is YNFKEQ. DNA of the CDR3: TGTGCCAGCAGCCAAGTAAGCGAGATCGATACGCAGTATTTT. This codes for CASSQVSEIDTQYF.

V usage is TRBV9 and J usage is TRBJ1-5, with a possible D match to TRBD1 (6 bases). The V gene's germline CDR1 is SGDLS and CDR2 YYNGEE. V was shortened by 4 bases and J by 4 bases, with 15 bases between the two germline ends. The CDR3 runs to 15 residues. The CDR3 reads CASSPGQLLNQPQHF. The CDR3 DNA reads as TGTGCCAGCAGCCCTGGACAGCTTCTTAATCAGCCCCAGCATTTT.